Listed below are T cell receptor beta chains from one sample, sequenced in a study of post-analysis software for immune sequencing data. Via MiXCR, TCRdb re-called the PCR reads, giving one row per CDR3 protein. The sample yields hundreds of thousands of distinct CDR3 sequences, over 35% seen once. Sequences were obtained from blood. The receptors come from a girl aged 10-17 years with multiple sclerosis. CDR3s include the opening cysteine and the closing phenylalanine or tryptophan. The D gene is left open where the match is weak. Not all rows give a size; the values are once, few, many and, for expanded clones, a class.

size: NA
J: TRBJ2-1
V: TRBV4-3
D: NA
CDR3: CASKRRESNNEQFF
DNA: TGCGCCAGCAAGCGCCGGGAGTCAAACAATGAGCAGTTCTTC

size: NA
J: TRBJ1-1
V: TRBV11-2
D: NA
CDR3: CASSLTGQTSEAFF
DNA: TGTGCCAGCAGCTTAACTGGACAGACGAGTGAAGCTTTCTTT

size: NA
J: TRBJ1-2
V: TRBV19
D: NA
CDR3: CASSIDAGSGYGYTF
DNA: TGTGCCAGTAGTATAGATGCAGGATCCGGCTATGGCTACACCTTC

size: NA
J: TRBJ1-2
V: TRBV4-1
D: NA
CDR3: CASSLPGGAKNGYTF
DNA: TGCGCCAGCAGCCTCCCCGGGGGGGCGAAGAATGGCTACACCTTC

size: once
J: TRBJ2-1
V: TRBV7-9
D: TRBD1
CDR3: CASSLPQTGGFF
DNA: TGTGCCAGCAGCTTACCCCAGACAGGGGGGTTCTTC

size: NA
J: TRBJ2-7
V: TRBV7-2
D: TRBD1
CDR3: CASSSSDRGNYEQYF
DNA: TGTGCCAGCAGCTCCTCTGACAGGGGAAACTACGAGCAGTACTTC

size: NA
J: TRBJ1-4
V: TRBV18
D: TRBD1
CDR3: CASSPRQGQYEKLFF
DNA: TGTGCCAGCTCTCCTCGACAGGGTCAATATGAAAAACTGTTTTTT

size: few
J: TRBJ2-5
V: TRBV20-1
D: NA
CDR3: CSATHSETQYF
DNA: TGCAGTGCTACCCACTCTGAGACCCAGTACTTC

size: few
J: TRBJ2-1
V: TRBV9
D: NA
CDR3: CASSSNSGGYNEQFF
DNA: TGTGCCAGCAGCTCAAATAGCGGAGGGTACAATGAGCAGTTCTTC

size: NA
J: TRBJ2-3
V: TRBV12-3/TRBV12-4
D: TRBD2
CDR3: CASSLAPGVAGEPLSTDTQYF
DNA: TGTGCCAGCAGTTTAGCTCCCGGAGTAGCGGGAGAGCCTCTAAGCACAGATACGCAGTATTTT

size: NA
J: TRBJ2-5
V: TRBV5-1
D: TRBD2
CDR3: CASSFGSGGVGETQYF
DNA: TGCGCCAGCAGCTTCGGATCGGGGGGGGTCGGAGAGACCCAGTACTTC

size: few
J: TRBJ2-1
V: TRBV18
D: NA
CDR3: CASSPLGGVSYNEQFF
DNA: TGTGCCAGCTCACCATTGGGCGGGGTCTCCTACAATGAGCAGTTCTTC

size: few
J: TRBJ2-1
V: TRBV7-9
D: TRBD2
CDR3: CASSLGAGGPDNEQFF
DNA: TGTGCCAGCAGCTTAGGTGCGGGAGGGCCTGATAATGAGCAGTTCTTC

size: few
J: TRBJ1-6
V: TRBV11-1
D: NA
CDR3: CASSSRVENSPLHF
DNA: TGTGCCAGCAGCTCCAGGGTTGAGAATTCACCCCTCCACTTT

size: few
J: TRBJ2-7
V: TRBV28
D: NA
CDR3: CASSRDRYYEQYF
DNA: TGTGCCAGCAGCCGGGACCGATACTACGAGCAGTACTTC

size: once
J: TRBJ1-1
V: TRBV10-3
D: NA
CDR3: CAIREAENTEAFF
DNA: TGTGCCATCAGAGAGGCAGAGAACACTGAAGCTTTCTTT

size: few
J: TRBJ2-3
V: TRBV20-1
D: TRBD2
CDR3: CSAAGTSSTDTQYF
DNA: TGCAGTGCCGCTGGGACTAGCAGCACAGATACGCAGTATTTT

size: few
J: TRBJ2-5
V: TRBV20-1
D: NA
CDR3: CSAFTRDWKKETQYF
DNA: TGCAGTGCTTTTACCCGGGACTGGAAAAAAGAGACCCAGTACTTC

size: NA
J: TRBJ2-1
V: TRBV20-1
D: TRBD2
CDR3: CSARDRGRGGSREGEQFF
DNA: TGCAGTGCTAGAGATCGAGGAAGAGGCGGGAGTCGGGAGGGTGAGCAGTTCTTC

size: few
J: TRBJ2-7
V: TRBV5-1
D: TRBD2
CDR3: CASSELAGEVYEQYF
DNA: TGCGCCAGCAGCGAACTAGCGGGAGAAGTGTACGAGCAGTACTTC

size: NA
J: TRBJ1-2
V: TRBV29-1
D: NA
CDR3: CSVESPNYGYTF
DNA: TGCAGCGTTGAAAGTCCCAACTATGGCTACACCTTC

size: NA
J: TRBJ2-1
V: TRBV13
D: TRBD2
CDR3: CASSLIAGGPSDEQFF
DNA: TGTGCCAGCAGCCTCATAGCGGGAGGGCCCAGTGATGAGCAGTTCTTC

size: NA
J: TRBJ2-3
V: TRBV29-1
D: NA
CDR3: CSALLGTDTQYF
DNA: TGCAGCGCTTTGTTAGGCACAGATACGCAGTATTTT

size: few
J: TRBJ2-3
V: TRBV24-1
D: TRBD2
CDR3: CATSDRSGRAPDTQYF
DNA: TGTGCCACCAGTGACAGAAGCGGGAGGGCCCCAGATACGCAGTATTTT

size: NA
J: TRBJ2-3
V: TRBV5-1
D: NA
CDR3: CASSAGQKTDTQYF
DNA: TGCGCCAGCAGCGCGGGACAGAAGACAGATACGCAGTATTTT

size: NA
J: TRBJ1-2
V: TRBV12-3/TRBV12-4
D: TRBD1
CDR3: CASSPVQKLQGSVYGYTF
DNA: TGTGCCAGCAGTCCAGTGCAAAAACTACAGGGGAGTGTCTATGGCTACACCTTC

size: NA
J: TRBJ2-3
V: TRBV7-9
D: NA
CDR3: CASSPRTSGADTQYF
DNA: TGTGCCAGCAGCCCACGGACATCGGGGGCAGATACGCAGTATTTT

size: NA
J: TRBJ1-2
V: TRBV14
D: NA
CDR3: CASSTWQAYGYTF
DNA: TGTGCCAGCAGCACCTGGCAGGCGTATGGCTACACCTTC

size: NA
J: TRBJ1-1
V: TRBV29-1
D: NA
CDR3: CSVHRDIGTEAFF
DNA: TGCAGCGTCCACAGGGATATTGGGACTGAAGCTTTCTTT

size: NA
J: TRBJ2-5
V: TRBV6-5
D: TRBD2
CDR3: CASSYSGRGGINQETQYF
DNA: TGTGCCAGCAGTTATTCGGGGAGGGGAGGGATCAACCAAGAGACCCAGTACTTC

size: NA
J: TRBJ2-3
V: TRBV6-1
D: NA
CDR3: CASSRGRPGVWEADTQYF
DNA: TGTGCCAGCAGCCGGGGGAGGCCCGGGGTCTGGGAGGCAGATACGCAGTATTTT

size: NA
J: TRBJ2-5
V: TRBV4-3
D: TRBD2
CDR3: CASSHLLAGVEETQYF
DNA: TGCGCCAGCAGCCACCTACTAGCGGGAGTGGAGGAGACCCAGTACTTC

size: NA
J: TRBJ2-5
V: TRBV28
D: TRBD1
CDR3: CASTGGNWETQYF
DNA: TGTGCCAGCACAGGGGGAAATTGGGAGACCCAGTACTTC

size: NA
J: TRBJ2-7
V: TRBV20-1
D: TRBD1
CDR3: CSASSGTGIYEQYF
DNA: TGCAGTGCGAGCAGCGGGACAGGGATATACGAGCAGTACTTC

size: NA
J: TRBJ2-7
V: TRBV29-1
D: NA
CDR3: CSVEDGGFEQYF
DNA: TGCAGCGTCGAGGATGGAGGGTTTGAGCAGTACTTC

size: NA
J: TRBJ1-5
V: TRBV6-1
D: NA
CDR3: CASSEGWNNQPQHF
DNA: TGTGCCAGCAGTGAGGGGTGGAACAATCAGCCCCAGCATTTT

size: NA
J: TRBJ2-3
V: TRBV28
D: TRBD2
CDR3: CASSLNAGEASTDTQYF
DNA: TGTGCCAGCAGTTTAAACGCGGGAGAAGCTAGCACAGATACGCAGTATTTT

size: NA
J: TRBJ1-4
V: TRBV11-2
D: TRBD1
CDR3: CASSLVGQGNEKLFF
DNA: TGTGCCAGCAGCTTAGTGGGACAGGGGAACGAAAAACTGTTTTTT

size: NA
J: TRBJ2-1
V: TRBV7-3
D: NA
CDR3: CTSSNHVENPNNEQFF
DNA: TGTACCAGCAGCAACCACGTAGAGAACCCCAACAATGAGCAGTTCTTC

size: many
J: TRBJ2-3
V: TRBV20-1
D: TRBD2
CDR3: CSARDGTSGDQRTDTQYF
DNA: TGCAGTGCTAGAGACGGGACTAGCGGAGATCAACGCACAGATACGCAGTATTTT

size: NA
J: TRBJ2-5
V: TRBV28
D: TRBD1
CDR3: CASTPTGGETQYF
DNA: TGTGCCAGCACCCCGACAGGGGGAGAGACCCAGTACTTC

size: once
J: TRBJ2-7
V: TRBV28
D: NA
CDR3: CASSLFLRAHEQYF
DNA: TGTGCCAGCAGTTTATTCCTCAGGGCCCATGAGCAGTACTTC

size: NA
J: TRBJ2-1
V: TRBV6-5
D: NA
CDR3: CASREGGYNEQFF
DNA: TGTGCCAGCAGGGAGGGGGGCTACAATGAGCAGTTCTTC

size: NA
J: TRBJ2-7
V: TRBV7-2
D: NA
CDR3: CASSPGGGQVMTYEQYF
DNA: TGTGCCAGCAGCCCGGGGGGGGGACAGGTGATGACGTACGAGCAGTACTTC

size: NA
J: TRBJ2-1
V: TRBV28
D: TRBD2
CDR3: CASSLIGGLAGYNEQFF
DNA: TGTGCCAGCAGTTTAATTGGGGGACTAGCGGGGTACAATGAGCAGTTCTTC

size: many
J: TRBJ2-5
V: TRBV27
D: NA
CDR3: CASSLEVGGRETQYF
DNA: TGTGCCAGCAGTTTAGAGGTGGGGGGCCGAGAGACCCAGTACTTC

size: NA
J: TRBJ2-1
V: TRBV6-4
D: NA
CDR3: CASSRLGLNNEQFF
DNA: TGTGCCAGCAGCAGACTAGGACTAAACAATGAGCAGTTCTTC

size: NA
J: TRBJ1-1
V: TRBV18
D: NA
CDR3: CASSPREVATEAFF
DNA: TGTGCCAGCTCACCACGAGAGGTAGCCACTGAAGCTTTCTTT

size: few
J: TRBJ1-2
V: TRBV7-9
D: TRBD1
CDR3: CASSLAGGNRGGGYTF
DNA: TGTGCCAGCAGCTTAGCTGGGGGCAACAGGGGTGGAGGCTACACCTTC

size: NA
J: TRBJ2-5
V: TRBV6-6
D: TRBD1
CDR3: CASSYSLAGGGQETQYF
DNA: TGTGCCAGCAGTTACTCTTTAGCAGGGGGTGGGCAAGAGACCCAGTACTTC

size: NA
J: TRBJ2-1
V: TRBV7-3
D: NA
CDR3: CASSLTGLSYNEQFF
DNA: TGTGCCAGCAGCTTAACTGGGTTGTCCTACAATGAGCAGTTCTTC

size: NA
J: TRBJ2-5
V: TRBV28
D: TRBD1
CDR3: CASRPGGETQYF
DNA: TGTGCCAGCAGGCCAGGGGGAGAGACCCAGTACTTC

size: NA
J: TRBJ2-7
V: TRBV4-1
D: TRBD2
CDR3: CASSQDSPSGVSYEQYF
DNA: TGCGCCAGCAGCCAAGATAGCCCCAGCGGGGTCTCCTACGAGCAGTACTTC